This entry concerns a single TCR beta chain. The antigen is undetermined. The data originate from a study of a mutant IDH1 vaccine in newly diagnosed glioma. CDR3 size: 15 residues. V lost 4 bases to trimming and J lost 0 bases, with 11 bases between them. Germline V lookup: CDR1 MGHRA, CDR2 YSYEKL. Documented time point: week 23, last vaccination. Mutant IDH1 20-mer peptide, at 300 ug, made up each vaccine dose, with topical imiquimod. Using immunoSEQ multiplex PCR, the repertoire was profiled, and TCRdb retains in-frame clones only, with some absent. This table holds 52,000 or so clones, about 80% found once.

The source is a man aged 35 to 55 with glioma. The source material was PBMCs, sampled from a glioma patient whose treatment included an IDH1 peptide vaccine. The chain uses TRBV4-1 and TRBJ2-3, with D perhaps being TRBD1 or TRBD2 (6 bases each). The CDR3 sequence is CASSRPGASTDTQYF. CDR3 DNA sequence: TGCGCCAGCAGCCGCCCGGGGGCTAGCACAGATACGCAGTATTTT.